This T cell receptor (beta chain) was recovered during a study of spatial heterogeneity in lung cancer. Looking at the study overall: Detection of beta-chain sequences consistently exceeded that of alpha-chain sequences.

A distinct unique molecular identifier was carried by each TCR cDNA molecule. MiXCR, run by TCRdb on the 5' RACE reads, gives a single entry per CDR3 protein. The sample holds some 87,000 distinct CDR3 sequences, around 9% seen once. This clonotype occurred many times. There are 13 residues in the CDR3. Trimming removed 2 bases at V and 2 bases at J, with 5 bases between. Per germline, CDR1 MNHEY and CDR2 SMNVEV (reference sequence). This sample's time point: sample taken at primary tumor resection. Unsorted tumor, nontumor lung tissue or cryopreserved PBMC supplied the whole RNA. The donor group consisted of 72 patients who had untreated, early-stage non-small cell lung cancer.

V gene TRBV27 combines with J gene TRBJ2-3; D unresolved. The sequence was collected from a male donor with early-stage non-small cell lung cancer. Source: PBMCs, taken at surgery. As DNA, the CDR3 is TGTGCCAGCAGTTTAGGGCCCACAGATACGCAGTATTTT. Protein product: CASSLGPTDTQYF.